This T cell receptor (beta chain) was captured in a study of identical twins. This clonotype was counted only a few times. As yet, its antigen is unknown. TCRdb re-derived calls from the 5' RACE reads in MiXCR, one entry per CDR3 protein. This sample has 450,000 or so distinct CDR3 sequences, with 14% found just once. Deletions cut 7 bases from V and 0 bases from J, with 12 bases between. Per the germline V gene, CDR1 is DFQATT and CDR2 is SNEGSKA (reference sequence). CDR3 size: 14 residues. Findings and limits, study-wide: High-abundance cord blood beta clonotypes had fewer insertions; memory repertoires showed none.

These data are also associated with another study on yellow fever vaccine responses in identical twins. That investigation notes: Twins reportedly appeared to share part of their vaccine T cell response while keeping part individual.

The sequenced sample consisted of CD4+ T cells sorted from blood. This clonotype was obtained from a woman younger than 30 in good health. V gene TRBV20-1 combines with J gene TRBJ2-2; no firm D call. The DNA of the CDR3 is TGCAGTGTAAACAGAGGAGCGAACACCGGGGAGCTGTTTTTT. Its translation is CSVNRGANTGELFF.